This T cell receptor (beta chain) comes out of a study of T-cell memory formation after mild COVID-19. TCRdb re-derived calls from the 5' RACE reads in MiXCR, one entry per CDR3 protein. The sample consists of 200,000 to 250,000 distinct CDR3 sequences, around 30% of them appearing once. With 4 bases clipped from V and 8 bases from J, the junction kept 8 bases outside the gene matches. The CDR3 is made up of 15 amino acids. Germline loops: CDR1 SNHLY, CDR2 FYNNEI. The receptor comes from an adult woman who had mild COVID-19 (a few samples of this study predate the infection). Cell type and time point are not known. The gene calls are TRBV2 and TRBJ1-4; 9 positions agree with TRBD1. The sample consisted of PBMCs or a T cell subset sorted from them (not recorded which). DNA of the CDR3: TGTGCCAGCAGTGTGATTGGGACAGGGAACGAAAAACTGTTTTTT. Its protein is CASSVIGTGNEKLFF.